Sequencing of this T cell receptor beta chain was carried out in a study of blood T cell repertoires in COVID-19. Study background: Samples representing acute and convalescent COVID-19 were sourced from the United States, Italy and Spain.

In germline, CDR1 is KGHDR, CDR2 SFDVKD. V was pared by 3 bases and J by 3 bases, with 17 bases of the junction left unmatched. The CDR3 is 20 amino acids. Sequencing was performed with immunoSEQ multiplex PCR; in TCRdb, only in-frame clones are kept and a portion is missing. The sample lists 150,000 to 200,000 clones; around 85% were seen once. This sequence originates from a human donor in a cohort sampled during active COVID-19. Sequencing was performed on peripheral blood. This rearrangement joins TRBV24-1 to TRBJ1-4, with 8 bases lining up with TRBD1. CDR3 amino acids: CATSDAGTGIPIGANEKLFF. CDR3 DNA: TGTGCCACCAGTGATGCCGGGACAGGCATCCCCATTGGGGCTAATGAAAAACTGTTTTTT.